Below, 7 T cell receptor beta chains from the same sample are listed, as sequenced in a study of T cell responses to AZD1222 COVID-19 vaccine. Sequencing used immunoSEQ multiplex PCR; TCRdb keeps in-frame clones, though not all of them. The profile shows around 130,000 clones, over 90% of them singletons. The sequencing here drew on peripheral blood, taken on day 0 of AZD1222 vaccination. The receptors here all came from an adult in good health.

The J gene is TRBJ2-2, the V gene TRBV6-5; D gene ambiguous. Germline CDR1 MNHEY, CDR2 SVGAGI. Trimming pared 0 bases from V and 5 bases from J, leaving 7 bases between. The length of the CDR3 is 14 residues. The CDR3 sequence is CASSYSSRTGELFF. The CDR3 DNA sequence: TGTGCCAGCAGTTACTCTAGCCGAACCGGGGAGCTGTTTTTT.

This sequence joins TRBV3-1 (or the pseudogene TRBV3-2) and TRBJ1-4; D uncertain. This CDR3 comprises 14 residues. Germline CDR1 and CDR2: LGHDT and YNNKEL (reference sequence). The V and J ends lost 4 bases and 7 bases respectively, with 13 bases between them. This CDR3 is CASSRSYSVEKLFF. CDR3 nucleotides: TGTGCCAGCAGCCGTTCGTATTCGGTTGAAAAACTGTTTTTT.

The rearrangement joins TRBV6-6 to TRBJ2-7; 7 bases fit TRBD1. Germline V lookup: CDR1 MNHNY, CDR2 SVGAGI (reference sequence). Trimming took 6 bases from V and 4 from J; bases not matched to a gene: 3. CDR3 size: 12 residues. This CDR3 reads CASRPDRYEQYF. DNA for the CDR3: TGTGCCAGCAGACCGGACAGGTACGAGCAGTACTTC.

The rearrangement joins TRBV7-9 to TRBJ2-1; the match to TRBD2 covers 14 bases. The CDR3 contains 15 residues. Germline V lookup: CDR1 SEHNR, CDR2 FQNEAQ (reference sequence). The trim removed 4 bases at V and 8 bases at J, leaving 4 bases unmatched. The CDR3 region is CASSSGLAGGYEQFF. The CDR3 bases are TGTGCCAGCAGCTCTGGACTAGCGGGGGGATATGAGCAGTTCTTC.

The V and J genes are TRBV12-5 and TRBJ2-1, with 10 nucleotides matching TRBD2. CDR1 is LGHNT, CDR2 FRNRAP, per germline. There are 18 residues in the CDR3. Trimming cost V 6 bases and J 0 bases; bases outside gene matches: 11. CDR3 amino acids: CASGLTSGALSSYNEQFF. Here the CDR3 DNA reads TGTGCTAGTGGCTTAACTAGCGGGGCGCTCAGCTCCTACAATGAGCAGTTCTTC.

CDR3 region: CASSISGQESYEQYF. The CDR3, as DNA: TGTGCCAGTAGTATATCCGGACAGGAGTCCTACGAGCAGTACTTC. The chain employs TRBV19 and TRBJ2-7; TRBD1 aligns across 7 bases. The CDR3 consists of 15 residues. V shed 2 bases, J shed 1 base, and the junction held 5 bases outside the gene matches. From germline, CDR1 is LNHDA and CDR2 SQIVND (reference sequence).

The gene calls are TRBV10-3 and TRBJ1-1; no reliable D call. Trimming took off 8 bases at V and 3 bases at J, with 10 bases between the two ends. Germline CDR1 reads ENHRY; CDR2 reads SYGVKD. This CDR3 has 12 amino acids. The CDR3 nucleotides read TGTGCCATCGGGAGGGCTGACACTGAAGCTTTCTTT. Translation gives CAIGRADTEAFF.